A selection of T cell receptor beta chains follows, all from one sample in a study of T-cell reconstitution after alpha-beta-depleted transplantation in children. TCRdb reprocessed the PCR reads via MiXCR and lists one record per CDR3 protein. The sample records about 400,000 distinct CDR3 sequences, 15% to 20% being singletons. The sequences come from PBMCs, mostly from graft donor cells, collected 360 days after TCRalphabeta/CD19-depleted stem cell transplant. Source of these receptors: a boy in the first two years of life who had a stem cell transplant for Wiskott-Aldrich syndrome, so the T cells may come from the graft donor. The CDR3 runs from the conserved cysteine through the conserved F or W. D genes are given only for firm matches. Expanded clones are given a class, and other clones once, few, many or no size at all.

J gene: TRBJ2-4
D gene: TRBD1
V gene: TRBV11-2
clone size: few
CDR3 DNA: TGTGCCAGCAGCCCGCGACAGGGGGGGGATATAGCCAAAAACATTCAGTACTTC
CDR3 protein: CASSPRQGGDIAKNIQYF

J gene: TRBJ2-1
D gene: .
V gene: TRBV6-2/TRBV6-3
clone size: few
CDR3 DNA: TGTGCCAGCAGTTTGGCGGGCCTTCCCAATGAGCAGTTCTTC
CDR3 protein: CASSLAGLPNEQFF

J gene: TRBJ2-1
D gene: TRBD1
V gene: TRBV20-1
clone size: few
CDR3 DNA: TGCAGTGCTCTACCCGGGACAGCTTACAATGAGCAGTTCTTC
CDR3 protein: CSALPGTAYNEQFF

J gene: TRBJ2-3
D gene: .
V gene: TRBV12-3/TRBV12-4
clone size: .
CDR3 DNA: TGTGCCAGCCTACCAAGGACGGGTACGCAGTATTTT
CDR3 protein: CASLPRTGTQYF

J gene: TRBJ2-1
D gene: TRBD2
V gene: TRBV27
clone size: .
CDR3 DNA: TGTGCCAGCAGTGGGGGACTAGCGGGAGTCAATGAGCAGTTCTTC
CDR3 protein: CASSGGLAGVNEQFF

J gene: TRBJ2-7
D gene: TRBD2
V gene: TRBV7-2
clone size: few
CDR3 DNA: TGTGCCAGCAGCTTCCAAGCGGGGCCTACCTACGAGCAGTACTTC
CDR3 protein: CASSFQAGPTYEQYF

J gene: TRBJ2-1
D gene: TRBD1
V gene: TRBV2
clone size: few
CDR3 DNA: TGTGCCAGCGGGAGACAGGGGCCCACTGGTGAGCAGTTCTTC
CDR3 protein: CASGRQGPTGEQFF

J gene: TRBJ2-5
D gene: .
V gene: TRBV20-1
clone size: few
CDR3 DNA: TGCAGTGCTAGAGAGCGCCGGGAGACCCAGTACTTC
CDR3 protein: CSARERRETQYF

J gene: TRBJ1-5
D gene: .
V gene: TRBV20-1
clone size: .
CDR3 DNA: TGCAGTGCTCAGAAGGCAGGGAGCAATCAGCCCCAGCATTTT
CDR3 protein: CSAQKAGSNQPQHF

J gene: TRBJ2-1
D gene: TRBD2
V gene: TRBV24-1
clone size: many
CDR3 DNA: TGTGCCACCAGTGGGACTAGCGGGGTAAGCTCCTACAATGAGCAGTTCTTC
CDR3 protein: CATSGTSGVSSYNEQFF

J gene: TRBJ2-7
D gene: .
V gene: TRBV5-1
clone size: .
CDR3 DNA: TGCGCCAGCAGCTTAGGCAAAATAAACTACGAGCAGTACTTC
CDR3 protein: CASSLGKINYEQYF

J gene: TRBJ2-1
D gene: TRBD1
V gene: TRBV4-1
clone size: few
CDR3 DNA: TGCGCCAGCAGCTTACAGGGGGCCAATGAGCAGTTCTTC
CDR3 protein: CASSLQGANEQFF

J gene: TRBJ2-5
D gene: TRBD1
V gene: TRBV7-9
clone size: .
CDR3 DNA: TGTGCCAGCAATACCGGGACAGTACAAGAGACCCAGTACTTC
CDR3 protein: CASNTGTVQETQYF

J gene: TRBJ2-1
D gene: .
V gene: TRBV29-1
clone size: .
CDR3 DNA: TGCAGCGTTCAACTTGCAGGACAGCCTATTTACTACAATGAGCAGTTCTTC
CDR3 protein: CSVQLAGQPIYYNEQFF

J gene: TRBJ2-3
D gene: TRBD2
V gene: TRBV20-1
clone size: .
CDR3 DNA: TGCAGTGCCGGGACTAGTAATTCAGATACGCAGTATTTT
CDR3 protein: CSAGTSNSDTQYF

J gene: TRBJ2-1
D gene: .
V gene: TRBV20-1
clone size: many
CDR3 DNA: TGCAGTGCTACCCCAGGTGGGGGCTACAATGAGCAGTTCTTC
CDR3 protein: CSATPGGGYNEQFF